The 29 T cell receptor beta chains in this list originate from one sample, sequenced in a study of T cells in Graves' hyperthyroidism and ophthalmopathy. Amplification of TCR beta CDR3 regions used RNA as the template. With the HTBI primer set, the TCR CDR3 went through a first round of RT-PCR. MiXCR, run by TCRdb on the multiplex PCR reads, gives a single entry per CDR3 protein. The data show some 360,000 distinct CDR3 sequences, around a sixth seen once. Sample: blood. The receptors originated from a woman aged 40 to 50 with Graves' ophthalmopathy.

This chain joins TRBV12-5 and TRBJ1-5; TRBD1 aligns across 10 bases. The CDR3 spans 16 residues. The trim removed 1 base at V and 5 bases at J, leaving 5 bases unmatched. Germline V gene data show CDR1 as LGHNT and CDR2 as FRNRAP. CDR3 sequence: CASGLGTGGSDQPQHF. In DNA, the CDR3 is TGTGCTAGTGGTTTGGGGACAGGGGGTTCGGATCAGCCCCAGCATTTT.

In this sample, this clonotype turned up many times. DNA for the CDR3: TGTGCCTGGAGCAACTCCGACAGTGAAGCTTTCTTT. Translation gives CAWSNSDSEAFF. The chain has TRBV30 and TRBJ1-1, with D possibly TRBD1 on 5 matching bases. The V end lost 3 bases, the J end lost 7 bases, and 12 bases lay between the germline ends. Germline CDR1 and CDR2: GTSNPN and SVGIG (reference sequence). The CDR3 runs to 12 residues.

The J gene is TRBJ2-7, the V gene TRBV5-1; either TRBD1 or TRBD2 may fit D (5 bases each). The CDR3 is 13 residues long. V was clipped by 6 bases and J by 5 bases, with 15 bases between them. CDR1 and CDR2 from the germline V gene are SGHRS and YFSETQ. The CDR3 reads CASKDSHGDEQYF. CDR3 bases: TGCGCCAGCAAAGACAGCCACGGGGACGAGCAGTACTTC. Looking up the rest from reference TRBV5-1 and TRBJ2-7 gives the full variable domain: KAGVTQTPRYLIKTRGQQVTLSCSPISGHRSVSWYQQTPGQGLQFLFEYFSETQRNKGNFPGRFSGRQFSNSRSEMNVSTLELGDSALYLCASKDSHGDEQYFGPGTRLTVT.

This clonotype was detected ten times or more. As DNA, the CDR3 is TGTGCCAGCAGCCCGGGACAGGGGTTAGTCTTGTACTTC. Translation: CASSPGQGLVLYF. J is TRBJ2-7 and V is TRBV12-3 or TRBV12-4; the match to TRBD1 covers 10 bases. This CDR3 is built from 13 residues. J gave up 12 bases and V 6 bases, and 11 bases lay outside the gene matches.

This clonotype was counted ten times or more. The chain recombines TRBV4-3 with TRBJ1-2, with D perhaps matching TRBD1 (5 bases). The germline V and J ends were trimmed by 4 bases and 6 bases, with 15 bases remaining between them. The CDR3 loop spans 14 amino acids. Germline CDR1 LGHNA, CDR2 YSLEER. CDR3 sequence reads: CASSPPGSVDGYTF. CDR3 sequence (DNA): TGCGCCAGCAGCCCCCCAGGGTCCGTCGATGGCTACACCTTC.

This clonotype occurred many times. This rearrangement joins TRBV11-2 to TRBJ2-7; TRBD1 might be the D (6 bases). CDR3 length equals 13 residues. Deletions cut 4 bases from V and 4 bases from J, with 11 bases between. In germline, CDR1 is SGHAT, CDR2 FQNNGV. For the CDR3, the DNA is TGTGCCAGCAGCTCGTACAGGGAATACGAGCAGTACTTC. This sequence encodes CASSSYREYEQYF.

This clonotype was detected many times. The chain carries TRBV4-1 and TRBJ1-2; 10 bases align to TRBD1. J was trimmed by 7 bases and V by 5 bases; bases with no gene match: 10. The CDR3 has 15 amino acids. CDR1 MGHRA and CDR2 YSYEKL come from the germline V gene. The CDR3 sequence: CASSFPGTGDRGYTF. The CDR3 DNA sequence: TGCGCCAGCAGCTTTCCCGGGACAGGGGATCGTGGCTACACCTTC.

This clonotype has more than one count but fewer than ten. This chain connects TRBV6-2 or TRBV6-3 to TRBJ2-1, with 10 bases lining up with TRBD2. The CDR3 extends over 15 amino acids. From germline, CDR1 is MNHEY and CDR2 SVGEGT. The V and J ends lost 4 bases and 7 bases, in that order; junction bases with no gene match: 7. The CDR3 sequence: CASSSSGRDFNEQFF. Here the CDR3 DNA reads TGTGCCAGCAGTTCTAGCGGGAGAGATTTTAATGAGCAGTTCTTC.

The chain couples TRBV2 to TRBJ2-5; no definite D call. V was clipped by 7 bases and J by 1 base, with 16 bases between them. This CDR3 has 15 residues. From germline, CDR1 is SNHLY and CDR2 FYNNEI. The CDR3 loop reads CASNEWFSTQETQYF. The CDR3 DNA reads as TGTGCCAGCAATGAGTGGTTCTCTACCCAAGAGACCCAGTACTTC.

The chain is built from TRBV9 and TRBJ2-1; D uncertain. Germline V gene data show CDR1 as SGDLS and CDR2 as YYNGEE. The CDR3 is made up of 16 amino acids. The germline V and J ends were trimmed by 0 bases and 1 base, with 11 bases remaining between them. The CDR3 is CASSVGALRSYNEQFF. The CDR3 bases are TGTGCCAGCAGCGTAGGGGCGCTCCGGTCCTACAATGAGCAGTTCTTC.

This clonotype has a count of ten or more. The chain employs TRBV19 and TRBJ1-5; perhaps TRBD1 as D (6 bases). The CDR3 consists of 14 residues. Germline V CDR1 and CDR2: LNHDA, SQIVND (reference sequence). V shed 5 bases and J shed 3 bases, with 11 bases lying between them. CDR3 sequence reads: CASSVQGPNQPQHF. DNA of the CDR3: TGTGCCAGTAGTGTACAGGGTCCCAATCAGCCCCAGCATTTT.

This clonotype was seen at least ten times. V and J are TRBV29-1 and TRBJ2-7; 9 positions match TRBD2. The ends lost 4 bases at V and 0 bases at J; junction bases unmatched: 4. CDR1 is SQVTM and CDR2 is ANQGSEA in the germline V gene. The CDR3 loop spans 14 amino acids. In DNA, the CDR3 is TGCAGCGTTGGACTAGCGGTCAACTCCTACGAGCAGTACTTC. Amino acid sequence: CSVGLAVNSYEQYF.

The rearrangement joins TRBV30 to TRBJ1-5; D is unresolved. V lost 3 bases to trimming and J lost 0 bases, with 9 bases between them. The CDR3 is made up of 14 amino acids. Germline CDR1 and CDR2: GTSNPN and SVGIG (reference sequence). Written as DNA, the CDR3 is TGTGCCTGGAGCCCATTGGATAGCAATCAGCCCCAGCATTTT. Translation: CAWSPLDSNQPQHF.

This clonotype was seen at least ten times. The chain uses TRBV19 and TRBJ1-1; D is unresolved. The V gene lost 7 bases and the J gene lost 6 bases, with 15 bases spanning the gap. Per germline, CDR1 LNHDA and CDR2 SQIVND (reference sequence). This CDR3 is built from 13 residues. The CDR3 sequence is CASTTTSQAEAFF. Here the CDR3 DNA reads TGTGCCAGTACCACTACAAGCCAGGCTGAAGCTTTCTTT. The whole variable domain, filled in from reference TRBV19 and TRBJ1-1, reads DGGITQSPKYLFRKEGQNVTLSCEQNLNHDAMYWYRQDPGQGLRLIYYSQIVNDFQKGDIAEGYSVSREKKESFPLTVTSAQKNPTAFYLCASTTTSQAEAFFGQGTRLTVV.

As regards this clonotype: A much larger clone differs from this one at a single base, so this may be a read error. This chain links TRBV18 with TRBJ2-7, with no clear D. Trimming stripped 3 bases from V and 9 bases from J, with 15 bases between. Germline CDR1 KGHSH, CDR2 LQKENI. This CDR3 comprises 13 residues. The CDR3 nucleotides are TGTGCCAGCTCACCGGGAAGGCTAGACGGGCAGTACTTC. This gives the protein CASSPGRLDGQYF.

This clonotype was counted ten times or more. This chain connects TRBV6-2 or TRBV6-3 to TRBJ2-2; 11 bases are a match to TRBD2. The trim removed 4 bases at V and 3 bases at J, leaving 1 base unmatched. This CDR3 has 15 residues. Germline V gene data show CDR1 as MNHEY and CDR2 as SVGEGT. This CDR3 is CASSSGLADTGELFF. CDR3 nucleotide sequence: TGTGCCAGCAGTTCGGGACTAGCGGACACCGGGGAGCTGTTTTTT.

This clonotype was counted at least ten times. The V and J genes are TRBV4-2 and TRBJ2-2; tentatively, D is TRBD2 (5 bases). The ends were cut back, 0 bases at V and 5 bases at J, with 7 bases in the middle. The CDR3 is made up of 14 amino acids. Germline CDR1 is LGHNA and CDR2 is YNFKEQ. CDR3 amino acids: CASSQDTGTGELFF. The DNA of the CDR3 is TGTGCCAGCAGCCAAGATACGGGGACCGGGGAGCTGTTTTTT.

This clonotype was seen many times. The CDR3 spells CASSGVGWASSYEQYF. CDR3 nucleotide sequence: TGTGCCAGCAGTGGGGTGGGATGGGCGAGTTCCTACGAGCAGTACTTC. The genes are TRBV6-4 and TRBJ2-7; D ambiguous. Germline V gene lookup returns CDR1 MRHNA and CDR2 SNTAGT. This CDR3 has 16 residues. Trimming removed 4 bases at V and 1 base at J, with 17 bases between.

At least ten counts were recorded for this clonotype. The J gene is TRBJ2-7, the V gene TRBV11-2, with 8 bases matching TRBD2. There are 17 residues in the CDR3. The J segment lost 1 base and the V segment lost 5 bases, leaving 13 bases of the junction unmatched. Germline lookup yields CDR1 SGHAT and CDR2 FQNNGV. The CDR3 nucleotides are TGTGCCAGCAGCGTTCTTCGCGGGAGGCTCCTATCCTACGAGCAGTACTTC. Protein product: CASSVLRGRLLSYEQYF.

This clonotype has a count of ten or more. The chain links TRBV6-1 to TRBJ1-3; D is ambiguous. The CDR3 runs to 18 residues. The germline gives CDR1 MNHNS, CDR2 SASEGT. Trimming left V 2 bases short and J 2 bases short, with 19 bases between. The CDR3 is CASSESPPHLNAGNTIYF. The CDR3 region has the DNA TGTGCCAGCAGTGAATCCCCCCCGCATCTAAACGCTGGAAACACCATATATTTT.

This clonotype was picked up many times. CDR3 amino acids: CASSGRTNQPQHF. The CDR3 DNA sequence: TGTGCCAGCAGCGGACGGACTAATCAGCCCCAGCATTTT. The rearrangement joins TRBV7-8 to TRBJ1-5; the D is unclear. Trimming took 5 bases from V and 4 from J, leaving 9 bases between them. The germline V gene has CDR1 SGHVS and CDR2 FQNEAQ. The length of the CDR3 is 13 residues.

The table lists this clonotype with many counts. This rearrangement joins TRBV6-2 or TRBV6-3 to TRBJ2-2, with D possibly being TRBD2 (5 bases). Trimming stripped 2 bases from V and 7 bases from J, with 11 bases between. CDR1 is MNHEY and CDR2 is SVGEGT in the germline V gene. The CDR3 covers 14 residues. As DNA, the CDR3 is TGTGCCAGCAGTTACGAGGGCCTCGGCGGGGAGCTGTTTTTT. Its protein product is CASSYEGLGGELFF.

This clonotype has more than one count but fewer than ten. The rearrangement uses TRBV7-8 and TRBJ2-4; D perhaps matches TRBD1 (5 bases). The germline V and J ends were trimmed by 3 bases and 0 bases, with 12 bases remaining between them. Germline CDR1 and CDR2: SGHVS and FQNEAQ. The CDR3 runs to 16 residues. The CDR3 sequence is CASSFPTALAKNIQYF. The CDR3 DNA sequence: TGTGCCAGCAGCTTCCCGACAGCACTAGCCAAAAACATTCAGTACTTC.

This clonotype is a singleton in its sample. Since a much larger clone is just one base distant, this may be a read error. This chain links TRBV28 with TRBJ1-6; D unclear. V gave up 3 bases and J gave up 10 bases, with 13 bases separating them. The CDR3 spans 14 residues. CDR1 is MDHEN, CDR2 SYDVKM, per germline. CDR3 in DNA: TGTGCCAGCAGTTTCTGGACGTATCGCTCACCCCTCCACTTT. It encodes CASSFWTYRSPLHF.

This clonotype was recorded at least ten times. A single base separates this from a much larger clone, so it may be a read error. The V call is TRBV27, the J call TRBJ1-2; weak D call: TRBD1 (6 bases). Germline V lookup: CDR1 MNHEY, CDR2 SMNVEV (reference sequence). This CDR3 has 14 amino acids. As DNA, the CDR3 is TGTACCAGCAGTCCCGGACAGACCAACTATGGCTACACCTTC. Translated, it gives CTSSPGQTNYGYTF.

For the CDR3, the DNA is TGTGCCAGCAGCCAAGGGGGGGGACACCTGAGCTCTTACGAGCAGTACTTC. This codes for CASSQGGGHLSSYEQYF. The chain combines TRBV14 with TRBJ2-7; TRBD2 might be the D (7 bases). The CDR3 runs 17 residues. The germline CDR1 and CDR2 sequences are SGHDN and FVKESK. V lost 1 base and J lost 4, with 20 bases in between.

V usage is TRBV6-4 and J usage is TRBJ1-5; 9 bases agree with TRBD1. The J segment lost 5 bases and the V segment lost 6 bases, leaving 5 bases of the junction unmatched. Germline CDR1 is MRHNA and CDR2 is SNTAGT. This CDR3 is built from 14 residues. CDR3 in DNA: TGTGCCAGCAGGACCGGACAGGGGCATCAGCCCCAGCATTTT. This encodes CASRTGQGHQPQHF.

This clonotype was seen more than once but under ten times. V is TRBV20-1 and J is TRBJ2-2; D unclear. With 7 bases removed from V and 2 bases from J, the gap between germline ends came to 11 bases. The germline CDR1 and CDR2 sequences are DFQATT and SNEGSKA (reference sequence). The CDR3 is made up of 13 amino acids. The CDR3 reads CSGLGPNTGELFF. The CDR3 DNA follows: TGCAGTGGGTTGGGTCCTAACACCGGGGAGCTGTTTTTT.

This clonotype has ten or more counts. J is TRBJ1-1 and V is TRBV5-1; 9 bases are a match to TRBD1. Per the germline V gene, CDR1 is SGHRS and CDR2 is YFSETQ. The CDR3 has 12 amino acids. The ends lost 7 bases at V and 5 bases at J; junction bases unmatched: 3. The CDR3: CASSTGGTEAFF. The CDR3, as DNA: TGCGCCAGCTCGACAGGGGGGACTGAAGCTTTCTTT.